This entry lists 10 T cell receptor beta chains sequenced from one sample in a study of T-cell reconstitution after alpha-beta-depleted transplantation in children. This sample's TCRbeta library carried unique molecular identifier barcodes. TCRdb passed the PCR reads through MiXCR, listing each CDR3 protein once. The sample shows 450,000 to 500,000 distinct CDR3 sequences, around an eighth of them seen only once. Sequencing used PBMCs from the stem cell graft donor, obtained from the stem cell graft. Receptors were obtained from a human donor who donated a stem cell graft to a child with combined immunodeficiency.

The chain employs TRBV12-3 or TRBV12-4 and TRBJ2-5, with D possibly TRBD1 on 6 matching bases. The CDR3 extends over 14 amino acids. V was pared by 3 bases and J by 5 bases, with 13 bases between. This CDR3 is CASSLSGAWETQYF. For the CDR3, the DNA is TGTGCCAGCAGTTTGTCAGGGGCATGGGAGACCCAGTACTTC.

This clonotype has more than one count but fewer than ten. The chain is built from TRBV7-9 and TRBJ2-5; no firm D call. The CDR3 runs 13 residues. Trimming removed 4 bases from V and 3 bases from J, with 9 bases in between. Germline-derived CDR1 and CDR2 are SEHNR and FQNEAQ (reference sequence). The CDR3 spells CASSSSSEETQYF. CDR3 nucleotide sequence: TGTGCCAGCAGCTCAAGTTCGGAAGAGACCCAGTACTTC.

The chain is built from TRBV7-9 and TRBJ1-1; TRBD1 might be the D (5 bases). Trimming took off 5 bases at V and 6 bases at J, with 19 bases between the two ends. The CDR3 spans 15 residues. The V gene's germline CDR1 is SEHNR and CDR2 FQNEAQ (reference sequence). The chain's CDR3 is CASSPWDSQGAEAFF. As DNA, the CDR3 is TGTGCCAGCAGCCCTTGGGACTCCCAGGGCGCTGAAGCTTTCTTT.

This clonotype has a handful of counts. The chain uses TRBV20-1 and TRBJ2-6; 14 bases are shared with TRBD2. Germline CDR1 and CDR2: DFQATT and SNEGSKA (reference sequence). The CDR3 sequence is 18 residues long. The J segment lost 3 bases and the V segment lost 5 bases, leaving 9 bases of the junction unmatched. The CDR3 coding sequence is TGCAGTGCTCGCCGACTAGCGGGAGGGTTGTATGGGGCCAACGTCCTGACTTTC. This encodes CSARRLAGGLYGANVLTF.

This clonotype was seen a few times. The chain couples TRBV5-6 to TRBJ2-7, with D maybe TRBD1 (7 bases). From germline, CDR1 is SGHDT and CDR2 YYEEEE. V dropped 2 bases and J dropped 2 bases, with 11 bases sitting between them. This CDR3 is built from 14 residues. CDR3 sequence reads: CASSLQGTPYEQYF. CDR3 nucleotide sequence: TGTGCCAGCAGCTTACAGGGGACTCCCTACGAGCAGTACTTC.

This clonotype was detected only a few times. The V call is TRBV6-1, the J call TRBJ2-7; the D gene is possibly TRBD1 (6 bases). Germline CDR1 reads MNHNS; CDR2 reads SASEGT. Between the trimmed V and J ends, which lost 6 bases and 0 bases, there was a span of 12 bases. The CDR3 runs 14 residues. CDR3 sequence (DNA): TGTGCCAGCAGGCCGTCAGGGGACTCCTACGAGCAGTACTTC. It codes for CASRPSGDSYEQYF.

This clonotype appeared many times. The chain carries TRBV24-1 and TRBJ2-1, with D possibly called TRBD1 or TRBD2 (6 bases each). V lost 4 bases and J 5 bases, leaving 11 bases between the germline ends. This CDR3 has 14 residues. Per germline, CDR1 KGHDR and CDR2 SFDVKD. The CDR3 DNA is TGTGCCACCAGTGAGGGGGGCGGGGACAATGAGCAGTTCTTC. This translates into CATSEGGGDNEQFF.

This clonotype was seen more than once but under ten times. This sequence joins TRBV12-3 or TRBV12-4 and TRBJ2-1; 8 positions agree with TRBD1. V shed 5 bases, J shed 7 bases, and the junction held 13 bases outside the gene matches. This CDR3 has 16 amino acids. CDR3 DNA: TGTGCCAGCAGTCCCAGGACAGGGAGGAGTAGTAATGAGCAGTTCTTC. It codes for CASSPRTGRSSNEQFF.

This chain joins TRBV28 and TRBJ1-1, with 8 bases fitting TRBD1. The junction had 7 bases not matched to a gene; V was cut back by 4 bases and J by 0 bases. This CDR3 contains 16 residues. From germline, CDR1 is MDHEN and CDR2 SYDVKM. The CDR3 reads CASSSRTGRMNTEAFF. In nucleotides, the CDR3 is TGTGCCAGCAGTTCCAGGACAGGGCGGATGAACACTGAAGCTTTCTTT.

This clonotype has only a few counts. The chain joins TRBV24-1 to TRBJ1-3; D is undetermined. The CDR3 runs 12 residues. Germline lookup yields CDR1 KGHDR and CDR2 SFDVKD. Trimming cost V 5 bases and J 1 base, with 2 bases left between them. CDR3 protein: CATSASGNTIYF. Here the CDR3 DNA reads TGTGCCACCAGTGCTTCTGGAAACACCATATATTTT.